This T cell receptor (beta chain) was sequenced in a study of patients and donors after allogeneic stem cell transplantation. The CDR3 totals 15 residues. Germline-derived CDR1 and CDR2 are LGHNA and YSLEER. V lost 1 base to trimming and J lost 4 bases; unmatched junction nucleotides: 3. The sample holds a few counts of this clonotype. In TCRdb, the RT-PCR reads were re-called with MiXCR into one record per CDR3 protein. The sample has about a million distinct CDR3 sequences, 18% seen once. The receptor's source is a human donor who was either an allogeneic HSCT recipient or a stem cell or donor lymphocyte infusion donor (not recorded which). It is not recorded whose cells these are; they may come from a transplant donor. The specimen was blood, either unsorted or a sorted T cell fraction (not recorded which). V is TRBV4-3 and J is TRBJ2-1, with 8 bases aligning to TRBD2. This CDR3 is CASSQVGGGYNEQFF. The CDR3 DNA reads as TGCGCCAGCAGCCAAGTCGGGGGGGGGTACAATGAGCAGTTCTTC.